These 10 T cell receptor beta chains share one sample of origin, sequenced in a study of T cells in Graves' hyperthyroidism and ophthalmopathy. There were TCR beta CDR3 regions amplified from RNA transcripts. Initially, a first-round RT-PCR of the TCR CDR3 employed the HTBI primer set. TCRdb reprocessed the multiplex PCR reads via MiXCR and lists one record per CDR3 protein. Among under 500,000 distinct CDR3 sequences listed, about an eighth were seen once. Material: blood. These receptors were obtained from a man aged 50-59 years with Graves' ophthalmopathy.

This clonotype has ten or more counts. The J gene is TRBJ2-3, the V gene TRBV2; D unclear. Trimming took off 1 base at V and 11 bases at J, with 19 bases between the two ends. The CDR3 extends over 15 amino acids. Germline loops: CDR1 SNHLY, CDR2 FYNNEI. The DNA of the CDR3 is TGTGCCAGCAGTGAAGACCCCGGGCTACAATTCCGGCAGTATTTT. Protein: CASSEDPGLQFRQYF. Based on the CDR3 plus reference TRBV2 and TRBJ2-3, the full variable domain is EPEVTQTPSHQVTQMGQEVILRCVPISNHLYFYWYRQILGQKVEFLVSFYNNEISEKSEIFDDQFSVERPDGSNFTLKIRSTKLEDSAMYFCASSEDPGLQFRQYFGPGTRLTVL.

Many counts were recorded for this clonotype. The genes are TRBV28 and TRBJ2-1; TRBD1 agrees at 12 bases. Germline V gene lookup returns CDR1 MDHEN and CDR2 SYDVKM. There are 20 residues in the CDR3. V dropped 5 bases and J dropped 2; count of bases not matched to a gene: 16. The CDR3 spells CASSPAGTGGAGGTYNEQFF. CDR3 nucleotides: TGTGCCAGCAGTCCCGCCGGGACAGGGGGCGCGGGTGGAACCTACAATGAGCAGTTCTTC.

In its sample, this clonotype was seen a few times. The rearrangement links TRBV11-2 to TRBJ2-1; 7 nucleotides align to TRBD1. V was clipped by 5 bases and J by 8 bases; unmatched bases: 12. In germline, CDR1 is SGHAT, CDR2 FQNNGV. The CDR3 length is 15 residues. The CDR3 reads CASSTPGTVIHEQFF. The DNA of the CDR3 is TGTGCCAGCAGCACCCCCGGGACAGTTATCCATGAGCAGTTCTTC.

This clonotype has ten or more counts. V is TRBV5-1 and J is TRBJ2-1, with a possible D match to TRBD2 (5 bases). The CDR3 consists of 14 residues. V lost 0 bases to trimming and J lost 5 bases, with 9 bases between them. Germline CDR1 and CDR2: SGHRS and YFSETQ. DNA of the CDR3: TGCGCCAGCAGCTTGGTCGGGATTAACAATGAGCAGTTCTTC. Translated, it gives CASSLVGINNEQFF.

The sample holds many counts of this clonotype. The chain has TRBV28 and TRBJ2-5, with D maybe TRBD2 (5 bases). The CDR3 covers 13 residues. The V and J ends lost 10 bases and 5 bases respectively, with 17 bases between them. CDR1 and CDR2 from the germline V gene are MDHEN and SYDVKM. CDR3 residues: CANPKEAWETQYF. The CDR3 bases are TGTGCCAACCCCAAGGAGGCCTGGGAGACCCAGTACTTC.

The sample holds a few counts of this clonotype. The chain employs TRBV19 and TRBJ2-3, with TRBD1 identical over 9 bases. Germline CDR1 is LNHDA and CDR2 is SQIVND (reference sequence). Unmatched junction bases numbered 7, after V lost 5 bases and J lost 4 bases. The CDR3 is 15 residues long. The CDR3 bases are TGTGCCAGTAGTGTCCCGGGACAGGGATCAGATACGCAGTATTTT. Protein: CASSVPGQGSDTQYF.

To note about this clonotype: A much larger clone lies a single base off, so this may be a read error. The chain carries TRBV2 and TRBJ2-2; 13 nucleotides match TRBD2. The CDR3 length is 15 residues. Germline CDR1 and CDR2: SNHLY and FYNNEI. The CDR3: CASRKGLAGTGELLF. The CDR3 DNA reads TGTGCCAGCAGGAAGGGACTAGCGGGAACCGGGGAGCTGCTTTTT.

At least ten counts were recorded for this clonotype. This chain links TRBV20-1 with TRBJ2-1, with 7 bases aligning to TRBD2. CDR3 length: 15 amino acids. With 0 bases clipped from V and 5 bases from J, the junction kept 7 bases outside the gene matches. Germline V lookup: CDR1 DFQATT, CDR2 SNEGSKA (reference sequence). In DNA form, the CDR3 reads TGCAGTGCTAGAGATGGCGGGAGAGCCGACAATGAGCAGTTCTTC. Protein product: CSARDGGRADNEQFF.

This clonotype was counted ten times or more. V is TRBV28 and J is TRBJ2-3; D remains unclear. V lost 6 bases and J 0 bases, leaving 28 bases between the germline ends. The CDR3 consists of 20 residues. Germline CDR1 reads MDHEN; CDR2 reads SYDVKM. Here the CDR3 reads CASRLIPRAVGPNSTDTQYF. The CDR3 bases are TGTGCCAGCAGATTAATACCCCGGGCCGTCGGCCCTAATAGCACAGATACGCAGTATTTT.

The rearrangement uses TRBV20-1 and TRBJ2-1; possible D gene TRBD1, 5 bases. CDR1 is DFQATT, CDR2 SNEGSKA, per germline (reference sequence). This CDR3 spans 15 amino acids. V lost 0 bases and J lost 5, with 14 bases in between. The CDR3 spells CSARDWGYRNNEQFF. CDR3 in DNA: TGCAGTGCTAGAGATTGGGGCTACCGGAACAATGAGCAGTTCTTC.